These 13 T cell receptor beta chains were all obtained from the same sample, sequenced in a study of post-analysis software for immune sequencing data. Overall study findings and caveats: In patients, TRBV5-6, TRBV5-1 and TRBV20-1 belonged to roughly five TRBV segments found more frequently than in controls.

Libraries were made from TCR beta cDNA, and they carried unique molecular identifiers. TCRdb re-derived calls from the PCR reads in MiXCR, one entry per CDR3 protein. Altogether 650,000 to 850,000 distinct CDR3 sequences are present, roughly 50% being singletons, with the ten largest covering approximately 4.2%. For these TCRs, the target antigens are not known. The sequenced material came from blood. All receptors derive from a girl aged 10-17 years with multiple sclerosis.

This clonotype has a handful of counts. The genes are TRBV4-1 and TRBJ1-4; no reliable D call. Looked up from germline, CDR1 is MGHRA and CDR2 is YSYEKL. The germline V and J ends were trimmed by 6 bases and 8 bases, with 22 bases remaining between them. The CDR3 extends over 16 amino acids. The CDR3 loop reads CASRAILDSAGEKLFF. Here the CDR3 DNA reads TGCGCCAGCAGAGCTATTCTAGATTCCGCAGGAGAAAAACTGTTTTTT.

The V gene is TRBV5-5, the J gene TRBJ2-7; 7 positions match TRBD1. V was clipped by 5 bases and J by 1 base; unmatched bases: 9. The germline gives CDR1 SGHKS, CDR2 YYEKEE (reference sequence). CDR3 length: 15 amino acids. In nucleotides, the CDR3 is TGTGCCAGCAGGCGGACGCCGGGACAGTCCTACGAGCAGTACTTC. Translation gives CASRRTPGQSYEQYF.

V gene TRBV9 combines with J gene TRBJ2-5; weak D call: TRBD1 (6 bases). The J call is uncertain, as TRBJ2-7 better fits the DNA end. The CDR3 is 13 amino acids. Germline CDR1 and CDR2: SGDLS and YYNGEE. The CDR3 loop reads CASSVGQASEQYF. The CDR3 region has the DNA TGTGCCAGCAGCGTAGGACAGGCGTCCGAGCAGTACTTC.

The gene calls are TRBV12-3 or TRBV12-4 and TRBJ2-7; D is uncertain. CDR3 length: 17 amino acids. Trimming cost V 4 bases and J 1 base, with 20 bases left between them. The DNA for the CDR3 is TGTGCCAGCAGTTCGAGACCCGCTCGGCGGCTATCCTACGAGCAGTACTTC. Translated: CASSSRPARRLSYEQYF.

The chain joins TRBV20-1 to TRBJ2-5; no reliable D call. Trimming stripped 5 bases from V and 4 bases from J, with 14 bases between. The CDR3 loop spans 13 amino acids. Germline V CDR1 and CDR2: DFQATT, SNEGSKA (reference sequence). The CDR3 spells CSAFSGVTETQYF. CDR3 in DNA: TGCAGTGCTTTCTCAGGAGTTACAGAGACCCAGTACTTC.

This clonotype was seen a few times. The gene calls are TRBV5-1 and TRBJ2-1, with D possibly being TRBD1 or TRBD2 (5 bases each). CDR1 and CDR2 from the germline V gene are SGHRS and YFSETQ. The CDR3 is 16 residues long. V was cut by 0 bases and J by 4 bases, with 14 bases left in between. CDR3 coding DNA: TGCGCCAGCAGCTTGGGAGTGGGACGGGTGTACAATGAGCAGTTCTTC. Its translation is CASSLGVGRVYNEQFF.

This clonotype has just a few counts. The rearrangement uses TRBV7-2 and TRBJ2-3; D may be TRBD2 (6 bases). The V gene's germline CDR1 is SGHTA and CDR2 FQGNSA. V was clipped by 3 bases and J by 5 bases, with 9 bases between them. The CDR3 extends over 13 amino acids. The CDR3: CASSLGLRDTQYF. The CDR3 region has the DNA TGTGCCAGCAGCTTGGGACTCAGAGATACGCAGTATTTT.

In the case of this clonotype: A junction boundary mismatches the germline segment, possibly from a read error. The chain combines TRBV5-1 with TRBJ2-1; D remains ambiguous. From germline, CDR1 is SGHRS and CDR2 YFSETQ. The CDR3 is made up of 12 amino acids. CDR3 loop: CAGSLIADEQFF. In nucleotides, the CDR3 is TGCGCCGGCAGCTTGATAGCCGATGAGCAGTTCTTC. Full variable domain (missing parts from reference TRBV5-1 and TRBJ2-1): KAGVTQTPRYLIKTRGQQVTLSCSPISGHRSVSWYQQTPGQGLQFLFEYFSETQRNKGNFPGRFSGRQFSNSRSEMNVSTLELGDSALYLCAGSLIADEQFFGPGTRLTVL.

CDR3 DNA: TGCAGTGCTAGAAGGCCAGGGGTTTACTATGGCTACACCTTC. Encoded protein: CSARRPGVYYGYTF. The J gene is TRBJ1-2, the V gene TRBV20-1; a weak D match, TRBD1 (6 bases). V gave up 2 bases and J gave up 3 bases, with 13 bases separating them. CDR1 DFQATT and CDR2 SNEGSKA come from the germline V gene (reference sequence). CDR3 length: 14 residues.

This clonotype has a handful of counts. DNA for the CDR3: TGCAGCTTTGGTAACGTGGGAAAAGACCAGTACTTC. Translated: CSFGNVGKDQYF. This chain joins TRBV29-1 and TRBJ2-5, with no clear D. Deletions cut 8 bases from V and 10 bases from J, with 20 bases between. CDR3 length equals 12 residues. Germline values: CDR1 SQVTM, CDR2 ANQGSEA.

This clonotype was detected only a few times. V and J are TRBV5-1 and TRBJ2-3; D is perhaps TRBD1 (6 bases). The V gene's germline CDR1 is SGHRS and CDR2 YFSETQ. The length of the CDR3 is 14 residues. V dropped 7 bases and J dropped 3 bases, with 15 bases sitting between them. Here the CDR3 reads CASLLQGSTDTQYF. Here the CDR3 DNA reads TGCGCCAGCCTTTTACAGGGATCTACAGATACGCAGTATTTT.

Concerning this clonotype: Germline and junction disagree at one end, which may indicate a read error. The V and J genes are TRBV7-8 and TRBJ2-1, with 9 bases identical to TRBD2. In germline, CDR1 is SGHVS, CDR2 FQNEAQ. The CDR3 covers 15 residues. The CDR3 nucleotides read TGCGCCAGCAGCTCTATAGCGGGAGTCTACAATGAGCAGTTCTTC. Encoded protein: CASSSIAGVYNEQFF.

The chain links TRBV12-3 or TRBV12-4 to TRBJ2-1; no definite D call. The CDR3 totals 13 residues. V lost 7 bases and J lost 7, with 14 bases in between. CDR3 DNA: TGTGCCAGCACCAGCCCGCGCGAAAATGAGCAGTTCTTC. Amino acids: CASTSPRENEQFF.